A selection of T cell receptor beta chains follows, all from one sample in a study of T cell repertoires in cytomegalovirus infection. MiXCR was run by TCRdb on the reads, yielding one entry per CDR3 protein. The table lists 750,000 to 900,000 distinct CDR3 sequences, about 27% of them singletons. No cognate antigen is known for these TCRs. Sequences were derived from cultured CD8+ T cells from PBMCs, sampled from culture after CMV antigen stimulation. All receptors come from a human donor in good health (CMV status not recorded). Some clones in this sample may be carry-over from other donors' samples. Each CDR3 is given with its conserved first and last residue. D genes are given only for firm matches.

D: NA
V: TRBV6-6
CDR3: CASSYSPAEGAFF

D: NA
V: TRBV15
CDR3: CATSTRTDSPLHF

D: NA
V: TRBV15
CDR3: CATSARGTEAFF

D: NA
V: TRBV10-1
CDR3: CASSPITQYF

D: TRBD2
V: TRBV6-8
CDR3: CASSFLAGGPENEQFF

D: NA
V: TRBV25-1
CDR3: CASSEGGNEKLFF

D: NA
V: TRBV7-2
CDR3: CASSHPLHDPIFKDTGELFF

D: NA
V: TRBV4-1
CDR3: CASSQDSGVFYNEQFF

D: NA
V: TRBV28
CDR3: CASSSTATNSPLHF

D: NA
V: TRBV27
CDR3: CASSLNRHSYGYTF

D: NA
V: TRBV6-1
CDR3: CASSESGDWNNEQFF

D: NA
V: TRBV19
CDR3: CAIGQSYNEQFF

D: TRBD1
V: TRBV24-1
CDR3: CATSDTAWTGNTGELFF

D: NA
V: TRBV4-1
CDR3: CASSISPRSNQPQHF

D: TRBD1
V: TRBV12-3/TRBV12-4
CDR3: CASSPRDRAYYGYTF

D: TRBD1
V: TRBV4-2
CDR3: CASSQLRTGAYEQYF

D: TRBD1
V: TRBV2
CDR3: CASGSGTGFIPSYNSPLHF

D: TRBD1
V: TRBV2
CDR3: CASRVQGALIYEQYF

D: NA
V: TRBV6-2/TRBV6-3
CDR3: CASSSPPRFGKNIQYF

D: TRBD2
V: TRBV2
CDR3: CASSGTLLAGDENEQFF